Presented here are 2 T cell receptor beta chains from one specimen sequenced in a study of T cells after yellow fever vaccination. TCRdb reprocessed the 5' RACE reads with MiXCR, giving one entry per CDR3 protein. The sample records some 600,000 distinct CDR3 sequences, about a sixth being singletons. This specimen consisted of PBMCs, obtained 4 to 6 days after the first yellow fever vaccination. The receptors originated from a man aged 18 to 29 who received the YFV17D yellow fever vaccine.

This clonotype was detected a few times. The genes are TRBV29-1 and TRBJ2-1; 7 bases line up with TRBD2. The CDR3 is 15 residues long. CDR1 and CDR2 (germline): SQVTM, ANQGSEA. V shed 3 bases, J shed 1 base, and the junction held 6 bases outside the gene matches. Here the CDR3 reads CSVDTPGGSYNEQFF. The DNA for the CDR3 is TGCAGCGTTGATACACCGGGGGGTTCCTACAATGAGCAGTTCTTC.

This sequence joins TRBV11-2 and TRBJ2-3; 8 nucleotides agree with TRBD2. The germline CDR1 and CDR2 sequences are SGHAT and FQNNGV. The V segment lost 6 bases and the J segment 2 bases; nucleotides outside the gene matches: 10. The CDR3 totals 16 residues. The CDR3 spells CASSLGGGPYTDTQYF. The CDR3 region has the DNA TGTGCCAGCAGTTTGGGCGGGGGGCCGTACACAGATACGCAGTATTTT.